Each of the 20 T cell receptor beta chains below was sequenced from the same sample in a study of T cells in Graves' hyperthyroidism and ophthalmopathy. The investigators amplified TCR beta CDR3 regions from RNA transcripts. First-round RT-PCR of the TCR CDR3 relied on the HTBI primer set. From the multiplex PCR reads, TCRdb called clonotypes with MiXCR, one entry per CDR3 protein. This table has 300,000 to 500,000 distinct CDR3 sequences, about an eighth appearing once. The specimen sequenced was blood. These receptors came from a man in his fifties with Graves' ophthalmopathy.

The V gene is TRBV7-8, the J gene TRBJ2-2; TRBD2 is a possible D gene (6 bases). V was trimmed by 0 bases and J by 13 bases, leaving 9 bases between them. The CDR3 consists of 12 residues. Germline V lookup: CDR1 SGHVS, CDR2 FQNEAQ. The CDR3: CASSLAGTGLFF. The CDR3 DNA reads TGTGCCAGCAGCTTAGCCGGGACTGGGCTGTTTTTT.

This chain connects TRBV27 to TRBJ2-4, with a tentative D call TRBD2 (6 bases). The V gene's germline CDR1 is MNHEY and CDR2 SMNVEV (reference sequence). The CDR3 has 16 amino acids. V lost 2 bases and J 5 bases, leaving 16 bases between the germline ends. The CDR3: CASSLGWGGRENIQYF. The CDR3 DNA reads TGTGCCAGCAGTTTAGGATGGGGAGGAAGGGAAAACATTCAGTACTTC.

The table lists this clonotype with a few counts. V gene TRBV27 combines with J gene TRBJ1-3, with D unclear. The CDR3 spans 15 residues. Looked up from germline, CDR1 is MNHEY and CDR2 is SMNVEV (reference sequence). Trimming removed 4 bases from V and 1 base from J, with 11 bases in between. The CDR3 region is CASSSLRGSGNTIYF. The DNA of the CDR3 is TGTGCCAGCAGTTCCCTCCGGGGTTCTGGAAACACCATATATTTT.

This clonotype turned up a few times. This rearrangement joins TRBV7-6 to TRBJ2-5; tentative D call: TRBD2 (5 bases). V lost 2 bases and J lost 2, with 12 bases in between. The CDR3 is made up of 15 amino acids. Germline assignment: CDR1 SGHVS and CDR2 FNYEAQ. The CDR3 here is CASSLYGGPQETQYF. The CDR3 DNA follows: TGTGCCAGCAGCTTATATGGCGGGCCGCAAGAGACCCAGTACTTC.

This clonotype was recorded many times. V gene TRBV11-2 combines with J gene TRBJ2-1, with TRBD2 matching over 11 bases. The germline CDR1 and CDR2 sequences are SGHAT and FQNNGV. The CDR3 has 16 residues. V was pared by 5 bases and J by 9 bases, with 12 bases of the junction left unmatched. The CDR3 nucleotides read TGTGCCAGCAGCCGCGGGTGGGTAGCGGGAGGGTCTGAGCAGTTCTTC. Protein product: CASSRGWVAGGSEQFF.

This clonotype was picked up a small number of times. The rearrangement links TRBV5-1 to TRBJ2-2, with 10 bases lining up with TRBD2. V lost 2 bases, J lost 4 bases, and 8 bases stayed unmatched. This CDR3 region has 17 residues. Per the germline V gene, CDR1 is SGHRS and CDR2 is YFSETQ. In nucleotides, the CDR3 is TGCGCCAGCAGCTTATATCCTAGCGGGAGCGGCACCGGGGAGCTGTTTTTT. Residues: CASSLYPSGSGTGELFF.

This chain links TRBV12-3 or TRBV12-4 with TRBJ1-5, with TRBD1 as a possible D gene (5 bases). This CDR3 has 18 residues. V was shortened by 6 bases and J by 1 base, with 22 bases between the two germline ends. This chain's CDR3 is CASRMGPGTQGSNQPQHF. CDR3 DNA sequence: TGTGCCAGCAGGATGGGTCCCGGGACCCAAGGGAGCAATCAGCCCCAGCATTTT.

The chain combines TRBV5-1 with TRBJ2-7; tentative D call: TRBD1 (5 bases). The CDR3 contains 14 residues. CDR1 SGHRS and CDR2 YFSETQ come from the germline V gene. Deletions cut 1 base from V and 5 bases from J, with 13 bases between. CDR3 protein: CASSLKQGKHEQYF. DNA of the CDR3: TGCGCCAGCAGCTTGAAGCAGGGCAAGCACGAGCAGTACTTC.

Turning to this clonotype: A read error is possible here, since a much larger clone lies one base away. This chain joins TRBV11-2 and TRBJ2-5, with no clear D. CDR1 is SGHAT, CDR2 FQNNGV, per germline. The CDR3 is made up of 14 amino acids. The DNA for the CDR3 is TGTGCCAGCGGCTTCCTAGATATGGGGGAGACCCAGTACTTC. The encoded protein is CASGFLDMGETQYF.

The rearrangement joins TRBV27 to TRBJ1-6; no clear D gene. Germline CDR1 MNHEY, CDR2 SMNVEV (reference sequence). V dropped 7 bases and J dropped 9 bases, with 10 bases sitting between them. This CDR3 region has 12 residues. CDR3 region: CASTRSGSPLHF. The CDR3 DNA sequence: TGTGCCAGCACCCGCAGCGGTTCACCCCTCCACTTT.

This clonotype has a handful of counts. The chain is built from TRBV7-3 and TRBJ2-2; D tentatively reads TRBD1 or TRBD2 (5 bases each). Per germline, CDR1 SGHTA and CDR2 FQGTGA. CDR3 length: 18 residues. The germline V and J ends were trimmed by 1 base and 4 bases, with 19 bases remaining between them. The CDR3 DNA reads TGTGCCAGCAGCTTAAGGCCAATCCGGGGACGGGGCACCGGGGAGCTGTTTTTT. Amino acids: CASSLRPIRGRGTGELFF.

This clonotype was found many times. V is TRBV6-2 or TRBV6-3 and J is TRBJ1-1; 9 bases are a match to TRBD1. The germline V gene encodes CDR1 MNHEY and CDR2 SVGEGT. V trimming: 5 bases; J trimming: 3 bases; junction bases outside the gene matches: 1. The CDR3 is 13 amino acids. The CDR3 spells CASSGQGYTEAFF. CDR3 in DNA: TGTGCCAGCAGTGGACAGGGGTACACTGAAGCTTTCTTT.

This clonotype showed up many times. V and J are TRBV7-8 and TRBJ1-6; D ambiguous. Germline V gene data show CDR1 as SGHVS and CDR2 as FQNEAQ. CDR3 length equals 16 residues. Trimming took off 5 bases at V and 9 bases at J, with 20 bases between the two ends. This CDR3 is CASSKVVPGSGSPLHF. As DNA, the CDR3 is TGTGCCAGCAGCAAAGTCGTACCGGGGAGCGGTTCACCCCTCCACTTT.

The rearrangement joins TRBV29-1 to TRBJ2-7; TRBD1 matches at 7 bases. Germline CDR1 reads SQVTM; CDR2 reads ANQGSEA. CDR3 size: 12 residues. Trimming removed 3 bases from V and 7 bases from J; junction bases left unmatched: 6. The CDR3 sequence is CSVETGRGEQYF. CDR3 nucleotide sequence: TGCAGCGTTGAGACAGGGAGAGGTGAGCAGTACTTC.

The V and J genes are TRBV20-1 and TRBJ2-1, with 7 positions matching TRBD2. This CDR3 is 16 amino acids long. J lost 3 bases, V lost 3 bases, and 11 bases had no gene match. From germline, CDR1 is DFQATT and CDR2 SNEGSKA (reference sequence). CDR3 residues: CSASLASGLNYNEQFF. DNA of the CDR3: TGCAGTGCTAGCCTGGCTAGCGGCCTAAACTACAATGAGCAGTTCTTC.

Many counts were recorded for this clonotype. In DNA form, the CDR3 reads TGTGCCAGCAGTTTGGGACGGGAGGCTCCCTACGAGCAGTACTTC. This codes for CASSLGREAPYEQYF. The V call is TRBV12-3 or TRBV12-4, the J call TRBJ2-7; the match to TRBD2 covers 7 bases. Trimming cost V 3 bases and J 2 bases; bases outside gene matches: 7. The CDR3 is 15 residues long.

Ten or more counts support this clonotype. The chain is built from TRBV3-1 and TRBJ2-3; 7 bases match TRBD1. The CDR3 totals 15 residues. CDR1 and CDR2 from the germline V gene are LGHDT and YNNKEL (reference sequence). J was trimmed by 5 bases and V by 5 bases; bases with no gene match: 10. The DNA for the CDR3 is TGTGCCAGCAGCATAGGACAGGCCCCGGGAGATACGCAGTATTTT. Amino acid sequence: CASSIGQAPGDTQYF.

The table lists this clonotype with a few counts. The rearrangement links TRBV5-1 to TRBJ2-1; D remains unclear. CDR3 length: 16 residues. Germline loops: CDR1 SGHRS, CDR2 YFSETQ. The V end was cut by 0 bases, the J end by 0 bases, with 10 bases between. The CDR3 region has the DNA TGCGCCAGCAGCTTGGTAGTCGCTAGCTCCTACAATGAGCAGTTCTTC. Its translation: CASSLVVASSYNEQFF. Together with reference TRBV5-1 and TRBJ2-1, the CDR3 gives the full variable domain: KAGVTQTPRYLIKTRGQQVTLSCSPISGHRSVSWYQQTPGQGLQFLFEYFSETQRNKGNFPGRFSGRQFSNSRSEMNVSTLELGDSALYLCASSLVVASSYNEQFFGPGTRLTVL.

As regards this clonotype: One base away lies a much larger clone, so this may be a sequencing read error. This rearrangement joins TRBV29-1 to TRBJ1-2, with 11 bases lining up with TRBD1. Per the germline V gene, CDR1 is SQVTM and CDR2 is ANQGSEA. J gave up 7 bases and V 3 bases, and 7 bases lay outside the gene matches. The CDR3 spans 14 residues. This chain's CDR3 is CSVESDRGPCGYTF. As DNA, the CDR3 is TGCAGCGTTGAGTCGGACAGGGGGCCCTGTGGCTACACCTTC.

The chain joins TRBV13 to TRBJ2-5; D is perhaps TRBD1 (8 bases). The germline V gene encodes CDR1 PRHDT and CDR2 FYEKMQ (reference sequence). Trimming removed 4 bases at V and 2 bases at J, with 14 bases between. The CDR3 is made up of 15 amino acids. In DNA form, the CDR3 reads TGTGCCAGCAGCTACAGGGGGGGGAGGCAAGAGACCCAGTACTTC. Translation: CASSYRGGRQETQYF.